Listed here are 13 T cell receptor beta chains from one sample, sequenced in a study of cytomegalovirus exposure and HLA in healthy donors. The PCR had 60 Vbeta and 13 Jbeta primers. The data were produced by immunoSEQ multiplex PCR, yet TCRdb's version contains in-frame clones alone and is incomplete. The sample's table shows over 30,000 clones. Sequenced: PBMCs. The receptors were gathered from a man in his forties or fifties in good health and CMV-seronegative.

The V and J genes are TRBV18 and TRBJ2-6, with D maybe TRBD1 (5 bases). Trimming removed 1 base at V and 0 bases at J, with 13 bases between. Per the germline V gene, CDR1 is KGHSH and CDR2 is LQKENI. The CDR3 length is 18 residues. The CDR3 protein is CASSPRVQGNSGANVLTF. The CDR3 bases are TGTGCCAGCTCACCACGAGTCCAGGGAAACTCTGGGGCCAACGTCCTGACTTTC.

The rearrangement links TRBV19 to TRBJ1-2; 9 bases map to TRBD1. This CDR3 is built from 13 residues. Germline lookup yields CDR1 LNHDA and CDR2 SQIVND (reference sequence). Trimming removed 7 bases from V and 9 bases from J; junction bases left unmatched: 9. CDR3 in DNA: TGTGCCAGTACTCTAACAGGGGGCGTGAGCTACACCTTC. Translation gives CASTLTGGVSYTF.

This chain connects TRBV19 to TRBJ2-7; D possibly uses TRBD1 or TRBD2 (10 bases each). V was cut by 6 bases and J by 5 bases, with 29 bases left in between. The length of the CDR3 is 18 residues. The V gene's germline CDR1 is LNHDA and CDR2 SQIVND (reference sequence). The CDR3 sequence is CASRQPGQGPSGGDEQYF. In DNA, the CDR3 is TGTGCCAGTAGGCAACCGGGACAGGGGCCTAGCGGGGGCGACGAGCAGTACTTC.

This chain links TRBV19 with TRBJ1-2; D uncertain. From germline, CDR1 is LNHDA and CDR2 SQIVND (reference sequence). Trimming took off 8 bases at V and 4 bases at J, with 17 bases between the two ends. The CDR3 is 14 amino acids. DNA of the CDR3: TGTGCCAGTCATCTCCTGGGTAGGAGCTATGGCTACACCTTC. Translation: CASHLLGRSYGYTF.

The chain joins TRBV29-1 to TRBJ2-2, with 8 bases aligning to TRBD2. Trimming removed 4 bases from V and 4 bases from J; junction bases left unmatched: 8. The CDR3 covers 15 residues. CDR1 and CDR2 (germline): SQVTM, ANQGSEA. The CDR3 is CSVVRRRGGTGELFF. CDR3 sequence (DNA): TGCAGCGTTGTAAGGCGACGGGGGGGCACCGGGGAGCTGTTTTTT.

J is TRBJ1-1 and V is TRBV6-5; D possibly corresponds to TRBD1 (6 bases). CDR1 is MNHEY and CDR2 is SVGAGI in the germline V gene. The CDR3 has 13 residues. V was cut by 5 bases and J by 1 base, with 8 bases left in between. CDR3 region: CASSAQGNTEAFF. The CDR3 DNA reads TGTGCCAGCAGTGCACAGGGGAACACTGAAGCTTTCTTT.

The CDR3 nucleotides read TGTGCCAGCATGAGACTAGTCGGAAACAATGAGCAGTTCTTC. This codes for CASMRLVGNNEQFF. V gene TRBV2 combines with J gene TRBJ2-1, with D possibly matching TRBD2 (6 bases). V was trimmed by 7 bases and J by 5 bases, leaving 15 bases between them. The CDR3 sequence is 14 residues long. CDR1 SNHLY and CDR2 FYNNEI come from the germline V gene.

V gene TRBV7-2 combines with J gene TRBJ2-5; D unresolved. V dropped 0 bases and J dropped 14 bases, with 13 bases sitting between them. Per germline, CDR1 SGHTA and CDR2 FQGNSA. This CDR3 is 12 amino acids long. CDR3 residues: CASSLATRDIYF. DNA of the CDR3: TGTGCCAGCAGCTTAGCGACAAGAGATATATACTTC.

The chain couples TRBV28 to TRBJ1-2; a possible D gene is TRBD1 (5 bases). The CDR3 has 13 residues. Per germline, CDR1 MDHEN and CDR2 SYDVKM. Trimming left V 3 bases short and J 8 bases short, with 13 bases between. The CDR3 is CASSLVAGRGYTF. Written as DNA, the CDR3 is TGTGCCAGCAGTTTGGTGGCAGGGCGAGGCTACACCTTC.

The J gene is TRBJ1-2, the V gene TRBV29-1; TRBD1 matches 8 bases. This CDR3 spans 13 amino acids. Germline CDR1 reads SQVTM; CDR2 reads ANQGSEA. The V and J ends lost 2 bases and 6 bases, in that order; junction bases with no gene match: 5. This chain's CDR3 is CSVEKDRADGYTF. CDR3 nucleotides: TGCAGCGTTGAAAAGGACAGGGCGGATGGCTACACCTTC.

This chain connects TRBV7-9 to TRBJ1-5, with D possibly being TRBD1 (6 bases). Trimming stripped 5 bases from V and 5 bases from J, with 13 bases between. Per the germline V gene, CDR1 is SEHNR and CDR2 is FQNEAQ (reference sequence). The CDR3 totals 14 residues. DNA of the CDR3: TGTGCCAGCAGCCCAAACAGGGTAGATCAGCCCCAGCATTTT. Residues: CASSPNRVDQPQHF. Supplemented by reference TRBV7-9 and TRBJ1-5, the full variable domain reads DTGVSQNPRHKITKRGQNVTFRCDPISEHNRLYWYRQTLGQGPEFLTYFQNEAQLEKSRLLSDRFSAERPKGSFSTLEIQRTEQGDSAMYLCASSPNRVDQPQHFGDGTRLSIL.

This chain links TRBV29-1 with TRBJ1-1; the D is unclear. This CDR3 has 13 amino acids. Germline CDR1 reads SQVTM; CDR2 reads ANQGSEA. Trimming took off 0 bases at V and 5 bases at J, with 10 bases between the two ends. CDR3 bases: TGCAGCGTTGAAGATTCGGTTTTTACTGAAGCTTTCTTT. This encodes CSVEDSVFTEAFF.

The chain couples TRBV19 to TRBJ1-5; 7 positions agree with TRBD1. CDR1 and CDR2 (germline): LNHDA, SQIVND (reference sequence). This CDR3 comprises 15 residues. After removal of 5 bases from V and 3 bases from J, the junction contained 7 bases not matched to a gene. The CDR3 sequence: CASSVQTGNNQPQHF. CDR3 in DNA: TGTGCCAGTAGTGTCCAGACAGGGAACAATCAGCCCCAGCATTTT.